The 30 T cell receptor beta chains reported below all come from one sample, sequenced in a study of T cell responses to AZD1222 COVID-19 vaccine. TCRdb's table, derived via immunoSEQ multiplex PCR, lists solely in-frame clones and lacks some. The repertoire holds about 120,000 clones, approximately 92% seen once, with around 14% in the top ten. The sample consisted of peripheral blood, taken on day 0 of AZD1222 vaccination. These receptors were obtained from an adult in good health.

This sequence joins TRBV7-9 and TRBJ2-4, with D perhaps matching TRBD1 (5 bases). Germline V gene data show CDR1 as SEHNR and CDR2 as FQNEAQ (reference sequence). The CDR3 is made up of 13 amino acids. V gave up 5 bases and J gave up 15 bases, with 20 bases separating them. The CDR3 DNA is TGTGCCAGCAGCCCCCTAGGGGCTTCGCTTCGGTACTTC. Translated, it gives CASSPLGASLRYF.

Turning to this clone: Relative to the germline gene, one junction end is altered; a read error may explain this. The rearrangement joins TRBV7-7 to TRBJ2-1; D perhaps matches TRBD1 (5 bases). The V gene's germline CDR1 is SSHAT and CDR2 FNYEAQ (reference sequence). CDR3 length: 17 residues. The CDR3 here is CASSLAPGRRGSNEQFF. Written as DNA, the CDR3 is TGTGCTAGCAGCTTGGCCCCCGGGCGAAGGGGAAGCAATGAGCAGTTCTTC.

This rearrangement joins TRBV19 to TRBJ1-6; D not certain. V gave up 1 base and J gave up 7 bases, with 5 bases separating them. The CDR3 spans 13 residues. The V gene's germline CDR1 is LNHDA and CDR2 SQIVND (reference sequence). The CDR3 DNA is TGTGCCAGTAGTATAGGCCAGAATTCACCCCTCCACTTT. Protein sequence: CASSIGQNSPLHF.

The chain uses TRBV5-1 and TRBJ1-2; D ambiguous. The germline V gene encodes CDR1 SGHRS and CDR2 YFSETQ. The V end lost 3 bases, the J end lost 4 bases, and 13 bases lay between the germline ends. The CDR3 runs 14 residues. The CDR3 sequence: CASSSPGSIYGYTF. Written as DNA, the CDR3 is TGCGCCAGCAGCTCACCAGGCAGTATCTATGGCTACACCTTC.

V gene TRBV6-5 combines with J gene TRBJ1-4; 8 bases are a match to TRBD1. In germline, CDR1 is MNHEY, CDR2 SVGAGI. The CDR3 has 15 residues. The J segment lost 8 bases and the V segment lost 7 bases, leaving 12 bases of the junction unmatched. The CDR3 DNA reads TGTGCCAGCACCTCCGCAGGGGGCGCCCGGGAAAAACTGTTTTTT. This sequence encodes CASTSAGGAREKLFF.

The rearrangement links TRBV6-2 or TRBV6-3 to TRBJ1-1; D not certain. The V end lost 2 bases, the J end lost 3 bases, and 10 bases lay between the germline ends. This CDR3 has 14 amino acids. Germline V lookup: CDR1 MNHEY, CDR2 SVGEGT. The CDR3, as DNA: TGTGCCAGCAGTTACGGAGACGGTTACACTGAAGCTTTCTTT. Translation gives CASSYGDGYTEAFF.

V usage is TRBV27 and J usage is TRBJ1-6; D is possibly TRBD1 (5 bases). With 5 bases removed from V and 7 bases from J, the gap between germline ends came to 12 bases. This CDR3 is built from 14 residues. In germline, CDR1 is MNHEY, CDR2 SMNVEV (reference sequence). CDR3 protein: CASSGGLRNSPLHF. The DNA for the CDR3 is TGTGCCAGCAGTGGGGGACTGAGAAATTCACCCCTCCACTTT.

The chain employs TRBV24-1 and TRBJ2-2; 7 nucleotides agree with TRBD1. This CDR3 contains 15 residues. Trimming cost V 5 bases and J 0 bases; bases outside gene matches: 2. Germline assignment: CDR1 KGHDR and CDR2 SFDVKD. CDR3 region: CATSVTGANTGELFF. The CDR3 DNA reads TGTGCCACCAGTGTAACAGGGGCGAACACCGGGGAGCTGTTTTTT.

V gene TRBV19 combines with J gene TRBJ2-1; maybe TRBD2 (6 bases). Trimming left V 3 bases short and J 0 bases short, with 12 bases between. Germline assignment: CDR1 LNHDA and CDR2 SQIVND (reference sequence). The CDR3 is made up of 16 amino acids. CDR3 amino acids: CASSIDGGSSYNEQFF. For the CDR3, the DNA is TGTGCCAGTAGTATCGATGGGGGGAGCTCCTACAATGAGCAGTTCTTC.

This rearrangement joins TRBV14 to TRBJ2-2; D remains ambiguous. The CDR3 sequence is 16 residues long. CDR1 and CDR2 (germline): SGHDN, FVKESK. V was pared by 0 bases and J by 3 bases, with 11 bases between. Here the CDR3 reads CASSQESWGYTGELFF. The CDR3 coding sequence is TGTGCCAGCAGCCAAGAATCTTGGGGATACACCGGGGAGCTGTTTTTT. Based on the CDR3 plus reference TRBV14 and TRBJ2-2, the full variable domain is EAGVTQFPSHSVIEKGQTVTLRCDPISGHDNLYWYRRVMGKEIKFLLHFVKESKQDESGMPNNRFLAERTGGTYSTLKVQPAELEDSGVYFCASSQESWGYTGELFFGEGSRLTVL.

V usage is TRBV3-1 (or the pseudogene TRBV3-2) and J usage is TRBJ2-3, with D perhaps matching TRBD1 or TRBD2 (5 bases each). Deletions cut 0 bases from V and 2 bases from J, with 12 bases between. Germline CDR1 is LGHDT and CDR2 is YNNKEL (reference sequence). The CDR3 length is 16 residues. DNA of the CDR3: TGTGCCAGCAGCCAAGATGAGGGACCCTACACAGATACGCAGTATTTT. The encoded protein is CASSQDEGPYTDTQYF.

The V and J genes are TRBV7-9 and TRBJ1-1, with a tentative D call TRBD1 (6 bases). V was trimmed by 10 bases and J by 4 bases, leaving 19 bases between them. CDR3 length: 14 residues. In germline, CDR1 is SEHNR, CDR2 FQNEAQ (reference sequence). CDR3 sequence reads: CATYKQGFGTEAFF. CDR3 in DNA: TGTGCCACGTATAAACAGGGTTTTGGCACTGAAGCTTTCTTT. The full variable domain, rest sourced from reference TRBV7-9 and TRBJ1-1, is DTGVSQNPRHKITKRGQNVTFRCDPISEHNRLYWYRQTLGQGPEFLTYFQNEAQLEKSRLLSDRFSAERPKGSFSTLEIQRTEQGDSAMYLCATYKQGFGTEAFFGQGTRLTVV.

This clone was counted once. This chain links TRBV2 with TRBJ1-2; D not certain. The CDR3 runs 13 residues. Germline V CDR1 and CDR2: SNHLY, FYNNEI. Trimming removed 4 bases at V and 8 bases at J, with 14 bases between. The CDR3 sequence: CASSVQSVMGYTF. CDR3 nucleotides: TGTGCCAGCAGTGTACAGTCCGTTATGGGCTACACCTTC.

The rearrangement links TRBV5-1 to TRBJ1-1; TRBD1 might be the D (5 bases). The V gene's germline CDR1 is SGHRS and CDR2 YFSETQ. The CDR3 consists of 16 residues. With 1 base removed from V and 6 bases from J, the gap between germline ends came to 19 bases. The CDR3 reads CASSLPSGYRNAEAFF. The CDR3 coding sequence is TGCGCCAGCAGCTTGCCTTCAGGGTATAGAAACGCTGAAGCTTTCTTT.

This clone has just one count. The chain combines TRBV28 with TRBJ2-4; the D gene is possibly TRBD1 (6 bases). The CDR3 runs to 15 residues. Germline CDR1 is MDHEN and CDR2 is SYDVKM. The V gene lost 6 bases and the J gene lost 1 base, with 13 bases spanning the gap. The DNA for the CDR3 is TGTGCCAGCAGGATACAGGGCACGGCCAAAAACATTCAGTACTTC. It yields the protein CASRIQGTAKNIQYF.

The CDR3, as DNA: TGCGCCAGCAGCTTGGAAAGCTATGGCTACACCTTC. Amino acids: CASSLESYGYTF. The chain combines TRBV5-1 with TRBJ1-2; no reliable D call. V was shortened by 0 bases and J by 4 bases, with 4 bases between the two germline ends. This CDR3 spans 12 amino acids. Germline values: CDR1 SGHRS, CDR2 YFSETQ.

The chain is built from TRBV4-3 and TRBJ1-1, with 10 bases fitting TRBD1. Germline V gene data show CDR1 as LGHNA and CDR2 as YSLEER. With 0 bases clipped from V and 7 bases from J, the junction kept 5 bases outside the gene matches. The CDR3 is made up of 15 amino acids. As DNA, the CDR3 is TGCGCCAGCAGCCAAGATTGGACAGGGGGTATTGAAGCTTTCTTT. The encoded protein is CASSQDWTGGIEAFF.

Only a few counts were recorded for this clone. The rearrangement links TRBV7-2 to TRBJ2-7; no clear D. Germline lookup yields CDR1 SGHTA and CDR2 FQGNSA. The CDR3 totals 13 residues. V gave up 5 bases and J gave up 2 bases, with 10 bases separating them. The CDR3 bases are TGTGCCAGCAGCCCGGCTACAACCTACGAGCAGTACTTC. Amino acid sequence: CASSPATTYEQYF.

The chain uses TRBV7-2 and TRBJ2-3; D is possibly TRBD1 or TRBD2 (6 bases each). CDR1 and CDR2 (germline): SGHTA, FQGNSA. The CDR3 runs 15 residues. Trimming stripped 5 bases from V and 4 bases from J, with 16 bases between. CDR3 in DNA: TGTGCCAGCAGCCCAAACGGAGGGGGTCCAGATACGCAGTATTTT. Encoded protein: CASSPNGGGPDTQYF.

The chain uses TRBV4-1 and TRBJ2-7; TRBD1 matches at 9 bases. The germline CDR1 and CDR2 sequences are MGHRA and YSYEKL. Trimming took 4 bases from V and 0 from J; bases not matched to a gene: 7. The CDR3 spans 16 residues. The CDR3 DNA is TGCGCCAGCAGCCTCGAGGAACAGGGGGCCTCCTACGAGCAGTACTTC. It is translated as CASSLEEQGASYEQYF.

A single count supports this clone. The CDR3 nucleotides read TGTGCCAGCAGCCCCCCGGGACAGGGGGCTGGGGGCTACACCTTC. Translating it yields CASSPPGQGAGGYTF. The rearrangement links TRBV7-2 to TRBJ1-2; 12 bases line up with TRBD1. Per the germline V gene, CDR1 is SGHTA and CDR2 is FQGNSA. After removal of 5 bases from V and 8 bases from J, the junction contained 9 bases not matched to a gene. The CDR3 is 15 amino acids. Complete variable domain (other parts from reference TRBV7-2 and TRBJ1-2): GAGVSQSPSNKVTEKGKDVELRCDPISGHTALYWYRQSLGQGLEFLIYFQGNSAPDKSGLPSDRFSAERTGGSVSTLTIQRTQQEDSAVYLCASSPPGQGAGGYTFGSGTRLTVV.

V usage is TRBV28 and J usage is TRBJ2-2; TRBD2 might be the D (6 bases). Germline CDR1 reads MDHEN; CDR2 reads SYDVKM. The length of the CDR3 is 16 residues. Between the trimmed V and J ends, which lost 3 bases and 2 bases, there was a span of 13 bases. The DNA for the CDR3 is TGTGCCAGCAGTTTTGGAGCGGGTATTAACACCGGGGAGCTGTTTTTT. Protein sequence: CASSFGAGINTGELFF.

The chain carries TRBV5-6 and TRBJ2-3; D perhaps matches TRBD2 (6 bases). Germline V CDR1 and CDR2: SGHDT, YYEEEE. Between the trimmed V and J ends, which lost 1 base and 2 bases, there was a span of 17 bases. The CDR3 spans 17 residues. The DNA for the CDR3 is TGTGCCAGCAGCTTGCCGTCATGGACGGACTACACAGATACGCAGTATTTT. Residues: CASSLPSWTDYTDTQYF.

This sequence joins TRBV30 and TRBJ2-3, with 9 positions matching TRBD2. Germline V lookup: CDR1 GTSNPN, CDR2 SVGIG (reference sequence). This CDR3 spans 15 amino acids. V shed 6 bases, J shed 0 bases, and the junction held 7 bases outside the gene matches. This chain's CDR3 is CACQGTSSSTDTQYF. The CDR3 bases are TGTGCCTGCCAGGGGACTAGCTCTAGCACAGATACGCAGTATTTT.

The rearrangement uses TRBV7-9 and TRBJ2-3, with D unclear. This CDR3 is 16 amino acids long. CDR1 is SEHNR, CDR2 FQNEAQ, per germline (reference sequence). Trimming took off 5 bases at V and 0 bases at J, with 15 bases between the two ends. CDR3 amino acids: CASSPSADLSTDTQYF. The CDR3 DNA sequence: TGTGCCAGCAGCCCTTCCGCGGATTTGAGCACAGATACGCAGTATTTT.

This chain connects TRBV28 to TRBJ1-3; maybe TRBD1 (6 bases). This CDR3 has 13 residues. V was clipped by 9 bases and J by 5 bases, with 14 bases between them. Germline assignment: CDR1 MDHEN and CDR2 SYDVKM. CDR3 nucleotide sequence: TGTGCCAGTCGCCAGGGGTCTCGAAACACCATATATTTT. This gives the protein CASRQGSRNTIYF.

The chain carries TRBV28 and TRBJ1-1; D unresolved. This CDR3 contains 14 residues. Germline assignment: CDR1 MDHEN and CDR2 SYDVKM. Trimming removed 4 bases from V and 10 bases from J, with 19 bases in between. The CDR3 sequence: CASSWTNRAGGAFF. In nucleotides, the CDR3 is TGTGCCAGCAGTTGGACGAATCGCGCGGGTGGAGCTTTCTTT.

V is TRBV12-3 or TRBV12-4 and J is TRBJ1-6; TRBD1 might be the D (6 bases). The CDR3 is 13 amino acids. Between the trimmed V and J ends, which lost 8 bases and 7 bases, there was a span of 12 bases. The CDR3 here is CASQIQGNSPLHF. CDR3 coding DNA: TGTGCCAGCCAAATACAGGGCAATTCACCCCTCCACTTT.

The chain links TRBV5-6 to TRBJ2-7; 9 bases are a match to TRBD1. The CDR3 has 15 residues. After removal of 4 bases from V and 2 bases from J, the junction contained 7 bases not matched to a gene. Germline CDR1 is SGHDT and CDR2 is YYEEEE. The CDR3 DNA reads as TGTGCCAGCAGCCCGAGGACAGGGGACGCCTACGAGCAGTACTTC. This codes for CASSPRTGDAYEQYF.

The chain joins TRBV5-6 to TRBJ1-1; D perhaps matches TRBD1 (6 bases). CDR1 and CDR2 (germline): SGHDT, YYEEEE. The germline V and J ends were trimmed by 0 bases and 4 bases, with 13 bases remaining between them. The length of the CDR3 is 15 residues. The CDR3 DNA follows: TGTGCCAGCAGCTTGGGGGGGCTGGGGAGCACTGAAGCTTTCTTT. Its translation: CASSLGGLGSTEAFF.